Listed below are T cell receptor beta chains from one sample, sequenced in a study of cytomegalovirus exposure and HLA in healthy donors. Sequencing used immunoSEQ multiplex PCR; TCRdb keeps in-frame clones, though not all of them. Its table records 110,000 to 150,000 clones. Sequenced input: PBMCs. These receptors all stem from a woman under 30 in good health and CMV-seronegative. Each CDR3 is given with its conserved first and last residue. Fields, in order: J gene, V gene, D gene, CDR3 protein, CDR3 DNA. A D gene is named only where the DNA matches it firmly.

TRBJ1-4 | TRBV14 | . | CASRRQTNEKLFF | TGTGCCTCCAGACGACAGACTAATGAAAAACTGTTTTTT
TRBJ2-5 | TRBV7-2 | TRBD2 | CASSPSGTSGRETQYF | TGTGCCAGCAGCCCCTCCGGGACTAGCGGGAGAGAGACCCAGTACTTC
TRBJ2-3 | TRBV7-7 | . | CASSLTYPADTQYF | TGTGCCAGCAGCTTGACTTATCCGGCAGATACGCAGTATTTT
TRBJ1-6 | TRBV10-3 | TRBD1 | CAISAGQLNSPLHF | TGTGCCATCAGTGCGGGACAGCTTAATTCACCCCTCCACTTT
TRBJ1-1 | TRBV6-1 | . | CASRTVGGDTEAFF | TGTGCCAGTAGGACGGTGGGGGGGGACACTGAAGCTTTCTTT
TRBJ2-1 | TRBV27 | . | CASRGLYSYNEQFF | TGTGCCAGCAGGGGACTCTACTCCTACAATGAGCAGTTCTTC
TRBJ2-1 | TRBV27 | . | CASSLIGGSEQFF | TGTGCCAGCAGTTTAATTGGAGGTAGTGAGCAGTTCTTC
TRBJ1-1 | TRBV6-5 | TRBD1 | CASSYGTGTEAFF | TGTGCCAGCAGTTACGGGACAGGCACTGAAGCTTTCTTT
TRBJ1-2 | TRBV7-3 | TRBD1 | CASSSDPRGTGYTF | TGTGCCAGCAGCTCAGACCCCAGGGGGACTGGCTACACCTTC
TRBJ2-1 | TRBV19 | . | CASSTVRENEQFF | TGTGCCAGTAGCACCGTTAGGGAGAATGAGCAGTTCTTC
TRBJ2-1 | TRBV11-2 | TRBD2 | CASSFRTSGNNEQFF | TGTGCCAGCAGCTTCCGGACTAGCGGGAACAATGAGCAGTTCTTC
TRBJ2-1 | TRBV5-1 | . | CASSHRYAVDEQFF | TGCGCCAGCAGCCACCGTTATGCGGTGGATGAGCAGTTCTTC
TRBJ2-5 | TRBV11-3 | TRBD1 | CASSQGTGVQETQYF | TGTGCCAGCAGCCAAGGGACAGGGGTTCAAGAGACCCAGTACTTC
TRBJ1-2 | TRBV11-3 | TRBD1 | CASSFTGTGILGYTF | TGTGCCAGCAGCTTCACCGGGACAGGGATTTTAGGCTACACCTTC
TRBJ2-7 | TRBV2 | TRBD2 | CASSGGGLAGDEQYF | TGTGCCAGCAGTGGGGGGGGACTAGCGGGAGATGAGCAGTACTTC
TRBJ2-2 | TRBV5-4 | TRBD2 | CASSFLAGQTGELFF | TGTGCCAGCAGCTTCCTAGCGGGGCAGACCGGGGAGCTGTTTTTT
TRBJ1-1 | TRBV4-1 | TRBD1 | CASSPGQGATEAFF | TGCGCCAGCAGCCCGGGACAGGGGGCCACTGAAGCTTTCTTT
TRBJ1-1 | TRBV5-1 | . | CASSLGDARGGEAFF | TGCGCCAGCAGCTTGGGGGACGCCCGCGGGGGTGAAGCTTTCTTT
TRBJ1-5 | TRBV19 | TRBD1 | CASSLDRDREHSNQPQHF | TGTGCCAGTAGTCTAGACCGGGACAGGGAGCATAGCAATCAGCCCCAGCATTTT
TRBJ1-1 | TRBV2 | TRBD1 | CASSTRGSTEAFF | TGTGCCAGCAGTACCAGGGGGAGCACTGAAGCTTTCTTT
TRBJ2-7 | TRBV5-1 | . | CASSQDLSYEQYF | TGCGCCAGCAGCCAGGACTTATCCTACGAGCAGTACTTC
TRBJ1-1 | TRBV5-1 | . | CASSLSRYMNTEAFF | TGCGCCAGCAGCTTGAGCAGGTACATGAACACTGAAGCTTTCTTT
TRBJ2-2 | TRBV11-3 | . | CASSSIQGTGELFF | TGTGCCAGCAGCTCCATACAGGGCACCGGGGAGCTGTTTTTT
TRBJ1-5 | TRBV6-5 | TRBD1 | CASSSRDRGNQPQHF | TGTGCCAGCAGTTCCCGGGACAGGGGCAATCAGCCCCAGCATTTT
TRBJ1-3 | TRBV9 | . | CASSVGVPETLSGNTIYF | TGTGCCAGCAGCGTAGGAGTGCCCGAAACCCTCTCTGGAAACACCATATATTTT
TRBJ2-2 | TRBV28 | TRBD2 | CASSGAGGSGKDTGELFF | TGTGCCAGCAGCGGTGCGGGAGGCAGTGGTAAGGACACCGGGGAGCTGTTTTTT
TRBJ2-1 | TRBV10-3 | TRBD2 | CAISGTSGDNEQFF | TGTGCCATCAGTGGGACTAGCGGTGACAATGAGCAGTTCTTC
TRBJ2-5 | TRBV11-2 | TRBD2 | CASSIEAGVGKTQYF | TGTGCCAGCAGCATAGAAGCGGGAGTCGGGAAGACCCAGTACTTC
TRBJ1-2 | TRBV6-4 | TRBD1 | CASSEGPGQGYGYTF | TGTGCCAGCAGTGAAGGACCGGGACAGGGATATGGCTACACCTTC
TRBJ1-4 | TRBV11-3 | . | CASSLRDTLAEKLFF | TGTGCCAGCAGCTTGAGGGATACCCTGGCTGAAAAACTGTTTTTT
TRBJ2-2 | TRBV19 | TRBD1 | CASGTVGTGELFF | TGTGCCAGTGGGACAGTGGGGACCGGGGAGCTGTTTTTT
TRBJ1-2 | TRBV28 | . | CASDPGGDYGYTF | TGTGCCAGCGATCCGGGGGGGGACTATGGCTACACCTTC
TRBJ1-3 | TRBV7-8 | . | CASSLDAYSGNTIYF | TGTGCCAGCAGCTTAGACGCCTACTCTGGAAACACCATATATTTT
TRBJ2-4 | TRBV18 | TRBD2 | CASSPLTSGNGKNIQYF | TGTGCCAGCTCACCACTGACTAGCGGGAATGGCAAAAACATTCAGTACTTC
TRBJ1-2 | TRBV28 | . | CASSLQGFQGYTF | TGTGCCAGCAGCCTACAGGGTTTCCAGGGCTACACCTTC
TRBJ2-1 | TRBV19 | TRBD2 | CASSMGTSGYNEQFF | TGTGCCAGTAGTATGGGGACTAGCGGCTACAATGAGCAGTTCTTC
TRBJ2-1 | TRBV11-2 | . | CASSLKVWSDEQFF | TGTGCCAGCAGCTTAAAGGTTTGGAGCGATGAGCAGTTCTTC
TRBJ2-5 | TRBV7-3 | . | CASSLTGALQETQYF | TGTGCCAGCAGCTTAACGGGGGCCCTACAAGAGACCCAGTACTTC
TRBJ1-2 | TRBV27 | TRBD1 | CASSPWTGDGYTF | TGTGCCAGCAGTCCGTGGACAGGGGATGGCTACACCTTC
TRBJ2-1 | TRBV7-3 | . | CASSLRAGLSNEQFF | TGTGCCAGCAGCTTAAGGGCAGGGCTCTCCAATGAGCAGTTCTTC
TRBJ2-6 | TRBV11-1 | TRBD1 | CASTSVRDRGLGANVLTF | TGTGCCAGCACCTCTGTCCGGGACAGGGGGCTCGGGGCCAACGTCCTGACTTTC
TRBJ2-2 | TRBV6-5 | TRBD1 | CASSYGTGNTGELFF | TGTGCCAGCAGTTACGGGACAGGGAACACCGGGGAGCTGTTTTTT
TRBJ2-3 | TRBV5-4 | . | CASSPEGASPTDTQYF | TGTGCCAGCAGCCCGGAGGGGGCCTCTCCCACAGATACGCAGTATTTT
TRBJ1-1 | TRBV18 | TRBD1 | CASSEYRGLVNTEAFF | TGTGCCAGCTCAGAGTACAGGGGATTGGTGAACACTGAAGCTTTCTTT
TRBJ2-3 | TRBV5-1 | TRBD2 | CASSLTSGRGTDTQYF | TGCGCCAGCAGCCTGACTAGCGGGAGGGGGACAGATACGCAGTATTTT
TRBJ2-1 | TRBV5-1 | TRBD2 | CASSRLAGAYNEQFF | TGCGCCAGCAGCAGACTAGCGGGAGCTTACAATGAGCAGTTCTTC
TRBJ2-1 | TRBV7-3 | TRBD2 | CASSLRAGSHNEQFF | TGTGCCAGCAGCTTAAGAGCGGGGTCGCACAATGAGCAGTTCTTC
TRBJ2-1 | TRBV29-1 | TRBD2 | CSVTGLAGAGYNEQFF | TGCAGCGTAACGGGACTAGCGGGAGCGGGCTACAATGAGCAGTTCTTC
TRBJ1-2 | TRBV19 | . | CASTASFLIFTRNYGYTF | TGTGCCAGTACAGCCAGTTTCTTGATATTTACTAGAAACTATGGCTACACCTTC
TRBJ2-1 | TRBV11-1 | TRBD2 | CASSIGTSGRDEQFF | TGTGCCAGCAGCATAGGGACTAGCGGGCGCGACGAGCAGTTCTTC
TRBJ2-3 | TRBV6-1 | TRBD1 | CASSESGQGTDTQYF | TGTGCCAGCAGTGAATCGGGACAGGGCACAGATACGCAGTATTTT
TRBJ1-5 | TRBV19 | . | CASSKQGRDQPQHF | TGTGCCAGTAGTAAACAGGGTAGGGATCAGCCCCAGCATTTT
TRBJ1-1 | TRBV11-3 | . | CASSLEAGSGTEAFF | TGTGCCAGCAGCTTAGAGGCGGGGTCGGGGACTGAAGCTTTCTTT
TRBJ2-1 | TRBV19 | TRBD2 | CASSIRLAGGVNEQFF | TGTGCCAGTAGTATACGGCTAGCGGGAGGTGTAAATGAGCAGTTCTTC
TRBJ1-4 | TRBV7-9 | TRBD1 | CASSSGTGQRPNEKLFF | TGTGCCAGCAGCTCCGGGACAGGACAACGACCTAATGAAAAACTGTTTTTT
TRBJ2-1 | TRBV14 | . | CASSRRRGIYYNEQFF | TGTGCCAGCAGCCGCCGAAGGGGGATCTACTACAATGAGCAGTTCTTC
TRBJ1-5 | TRBV6-1 | . | CASTLLAGNQHF | TGTGCCAGCACACTCCTGGCCGGGAACCAGCATTTT
TRBJ1-5 | TRBV19 | . | CASSFDRTSGPQHF | TGTGCCAGTAGTTTCGACAGGACTTCAGGGCCCCAGCATTTT
TRBJ1-5 | TRBV19 | . | CASSIFSGPNQPQHF | TGTGCCAGTAGTATATTTTCAGGGCCTAATCAGCCCCAGCATTTT